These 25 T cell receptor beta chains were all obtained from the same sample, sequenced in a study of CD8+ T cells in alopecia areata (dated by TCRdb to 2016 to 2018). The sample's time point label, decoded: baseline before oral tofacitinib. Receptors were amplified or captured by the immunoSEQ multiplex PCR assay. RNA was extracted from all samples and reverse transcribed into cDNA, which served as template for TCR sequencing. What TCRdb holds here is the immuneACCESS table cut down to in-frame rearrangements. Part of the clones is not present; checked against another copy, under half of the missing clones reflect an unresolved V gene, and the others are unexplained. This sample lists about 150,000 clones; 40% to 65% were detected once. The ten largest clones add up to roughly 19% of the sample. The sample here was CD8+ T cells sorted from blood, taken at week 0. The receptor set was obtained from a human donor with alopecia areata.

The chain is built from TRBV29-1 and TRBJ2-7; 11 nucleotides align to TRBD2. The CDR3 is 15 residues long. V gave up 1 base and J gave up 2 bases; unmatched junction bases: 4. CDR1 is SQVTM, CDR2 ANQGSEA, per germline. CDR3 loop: CSVEGLAGGPYEQYF. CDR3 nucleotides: TGCAGCGTTGAAGGGCTAGCGGGGGGACCCTACGAGCAGTACTTC.

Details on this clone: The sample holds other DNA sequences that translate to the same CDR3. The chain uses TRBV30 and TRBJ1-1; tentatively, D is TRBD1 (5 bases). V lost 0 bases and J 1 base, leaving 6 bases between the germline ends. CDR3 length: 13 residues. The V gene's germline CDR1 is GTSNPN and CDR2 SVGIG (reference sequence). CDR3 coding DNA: TGTGCCTGGAGTGTGGGGGGGAACACTGAAGCTTTCTTT. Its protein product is CAWSVGGNTEAFF.

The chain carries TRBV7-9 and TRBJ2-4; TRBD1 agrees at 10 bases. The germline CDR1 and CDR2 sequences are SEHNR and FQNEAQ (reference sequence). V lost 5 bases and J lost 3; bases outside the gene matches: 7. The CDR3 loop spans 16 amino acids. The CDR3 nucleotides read TGTGCCAGCAGCCCGACAGGGGGCTTCGACAAAAACATTCAGTACTTC. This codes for CASSPTGGFDKNIQYF. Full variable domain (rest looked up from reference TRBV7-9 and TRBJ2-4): DTGVSQNPRHKITKRGQNVTFRCDPISEHNRLYWYRQTLGQGPEFLTYFQNEAQLEKSRLLSDRFSAERPKGSFSTLEIQRTEQGDSAMYLCASSPTGGFDKNIQYFGAGTRLSVL.

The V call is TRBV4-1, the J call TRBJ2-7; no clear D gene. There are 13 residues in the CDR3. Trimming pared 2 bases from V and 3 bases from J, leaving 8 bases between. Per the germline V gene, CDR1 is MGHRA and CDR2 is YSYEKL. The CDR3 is CASSQLPDYEQYF. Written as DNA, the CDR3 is TGCGCCAGCAGCCAACTACCGGACTACGAGCAGTACTTC.

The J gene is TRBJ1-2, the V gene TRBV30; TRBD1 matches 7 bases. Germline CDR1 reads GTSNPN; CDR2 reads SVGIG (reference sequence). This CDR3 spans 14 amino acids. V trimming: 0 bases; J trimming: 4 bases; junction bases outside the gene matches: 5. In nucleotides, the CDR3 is TGTGCCTGGAGTGTACTCGAGGGGGCCTATGGCTACACCTTC. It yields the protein CAWSVLEGAYGYTF.

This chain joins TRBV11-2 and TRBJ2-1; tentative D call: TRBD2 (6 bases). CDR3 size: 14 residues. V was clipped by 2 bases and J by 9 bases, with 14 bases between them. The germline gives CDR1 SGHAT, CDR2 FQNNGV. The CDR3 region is CASSLLARGGEQFF. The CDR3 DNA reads TGTGCCAGCAGCTTACTAGCGAGGGGCGGTGAGCAGTTCTTC.

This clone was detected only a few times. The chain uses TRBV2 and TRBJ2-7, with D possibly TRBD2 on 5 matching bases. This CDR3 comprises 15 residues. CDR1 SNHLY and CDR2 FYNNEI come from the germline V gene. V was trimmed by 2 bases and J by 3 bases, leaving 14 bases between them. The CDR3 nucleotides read TGTGCCAGCAGTGAATGGGAGACGTCCGACTACGAGCAGTACTTC. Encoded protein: CASSEWETSDYEQYF. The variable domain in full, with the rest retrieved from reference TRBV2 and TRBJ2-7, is EPEVTQTPSHQVTQMGQEVILRCVPISNHLYFYWYRQILGQKVEFLVSFYNNEISEKSEIFDDQFSVERPDGSNFTLKIRSTKLEDSAMYFCASSEWETSDYEQYFGPGTRLTVT.

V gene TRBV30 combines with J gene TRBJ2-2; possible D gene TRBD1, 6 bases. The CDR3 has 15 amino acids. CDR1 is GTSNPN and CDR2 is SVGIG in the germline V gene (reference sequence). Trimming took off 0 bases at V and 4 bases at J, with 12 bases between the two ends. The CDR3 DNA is TGTGCCTGGAGTGTTCAAGGCAGGGGCACCGGGGAGCTGTTTTTT. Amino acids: CAWSVQGRGTGELFF. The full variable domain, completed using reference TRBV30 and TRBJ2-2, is SQTIHQWPATLVQPVGSPLSLECTVEGTSNPNLYWYRQAAGRGLQLLFYSVGIGQISSEVPQNLSASRPQDRQFILSSKKLLLSDSGFYLCAWSVQGRGTGELFFGEGSRLTVL.

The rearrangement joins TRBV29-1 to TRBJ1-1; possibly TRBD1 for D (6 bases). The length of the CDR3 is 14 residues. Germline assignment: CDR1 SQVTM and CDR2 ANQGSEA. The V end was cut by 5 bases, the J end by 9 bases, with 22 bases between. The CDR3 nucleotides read TGCAGCGTTACACTAGGGGGGGCCGGGGGCCAAGCTTTCTTT. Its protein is CSVTLGGAGGQAFF.

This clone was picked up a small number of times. This chain's CDR3 is CASSYSSEGTEAFF. The CDR3 bases are TGTGCCAGCAGTTACTCCTCGGAGGGGACTGAAGCTTTCTTT. V is TRBV6-5 and J is TRBJ1-1, with D possibly matching TRBD1 (5 bases). CDR3 size: 14 residues. Germline CDR1 is MNHEY and CDR2 is SVGAGI. V was trimmed by 0 bases and J by 5 bases, leaving 10 bases between them.

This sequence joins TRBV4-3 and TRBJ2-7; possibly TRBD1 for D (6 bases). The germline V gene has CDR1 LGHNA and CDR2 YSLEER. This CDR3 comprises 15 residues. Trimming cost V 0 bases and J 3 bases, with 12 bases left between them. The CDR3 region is CASSQDRGGHYEQYF. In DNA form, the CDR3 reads TGCGCCAGCAGCCAAGATCGTGGGGGACACTACGAGCAGTACTTC.

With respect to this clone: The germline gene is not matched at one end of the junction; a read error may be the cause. The CDR3 coding sequence is TGCGCCAGCAGATTGGGATACGAGCAGTACTTC. Amino acid sequence: CASRLGYEQYF. The V and J genes are TRBV5-1 and TRBJ2-7; D remains ambiguous. The CDR3 sequence is 11 residues long. Germline lookup yields CDR1 SGHRS and CDR2 YFSETQ.

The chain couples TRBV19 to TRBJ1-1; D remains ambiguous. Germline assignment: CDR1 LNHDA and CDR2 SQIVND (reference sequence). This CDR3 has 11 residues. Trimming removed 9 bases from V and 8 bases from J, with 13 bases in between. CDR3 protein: CASSVPAEAFF. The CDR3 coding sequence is TGTGCCAGCTCAGTCCCAGCAGAAGCTTTCTTT.

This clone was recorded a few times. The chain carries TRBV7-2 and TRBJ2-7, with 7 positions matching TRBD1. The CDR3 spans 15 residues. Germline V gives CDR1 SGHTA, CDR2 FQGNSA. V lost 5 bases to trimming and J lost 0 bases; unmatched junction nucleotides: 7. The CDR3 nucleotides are TGTGCCAGCAGCAGCCAGGGGGAAAGCTCCTACGAGCAGTACTTC. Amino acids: CASSSQGESSYEQYF.

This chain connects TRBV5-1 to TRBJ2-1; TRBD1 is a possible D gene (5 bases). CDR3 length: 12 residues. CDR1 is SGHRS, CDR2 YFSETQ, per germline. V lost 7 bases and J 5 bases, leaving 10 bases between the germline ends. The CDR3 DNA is TGCGCCAGCCGTGGGGCGCACAATGAGCAGTTCTTC. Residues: CASRGAHNEQFF.

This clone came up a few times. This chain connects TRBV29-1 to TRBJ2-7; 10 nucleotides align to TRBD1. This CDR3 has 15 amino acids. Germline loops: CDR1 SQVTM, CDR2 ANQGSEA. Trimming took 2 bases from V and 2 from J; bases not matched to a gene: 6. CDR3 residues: CSVEYSGQGAYEQYF. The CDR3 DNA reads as TGCAGCGTTGAATATTCCGGACAGGGGGCCTACGAGCAGTACTTC.

This chain's CDR3 is CASSPVGETKTDTQYF. CDR3 sequence (DNA): TGTGCCAGCAGCCCCGTGGGGGAAACGAAAACAGATACGCAGTATTTT. The chain employs TRBV13 and TRBJ2-3, with D perhaps being TRBD1 or TRBD2 (5 bases each). The V end was cut by 5 bases, the J end by 3 bases, with 18 bases between. This CDR3 is built from 16 residues. Per germline, CDR1 PRHDT and CDR2 FYEKMQ (reference sequence).

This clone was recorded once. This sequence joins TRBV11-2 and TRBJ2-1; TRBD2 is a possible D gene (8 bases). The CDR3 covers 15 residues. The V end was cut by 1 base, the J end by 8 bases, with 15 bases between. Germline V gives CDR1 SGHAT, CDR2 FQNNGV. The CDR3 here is CASSLGAGDSYEQFF. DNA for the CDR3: TGTGCCAGCAGCTTAGGAGCGGGGGACAGTTATGAGCAGTTCTTC.

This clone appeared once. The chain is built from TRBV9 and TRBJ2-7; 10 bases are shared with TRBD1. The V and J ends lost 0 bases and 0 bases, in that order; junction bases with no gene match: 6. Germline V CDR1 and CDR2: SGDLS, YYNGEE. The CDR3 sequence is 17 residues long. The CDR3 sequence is CASSVGRGQGSSYEQYF. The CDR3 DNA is TGTGCCAGCAGCGTAGGGCGGGGACAGGGGTCCTCCTACGAGCAGTACTTC.

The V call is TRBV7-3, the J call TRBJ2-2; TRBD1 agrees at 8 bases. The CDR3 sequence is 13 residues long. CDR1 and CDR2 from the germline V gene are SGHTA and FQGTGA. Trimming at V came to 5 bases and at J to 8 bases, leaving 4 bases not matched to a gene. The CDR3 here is CASSLGTGGELFF. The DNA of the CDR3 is TGTGCCAGCAGCCTCGGGACAGGAGGGGAGCTGTTTTTT.

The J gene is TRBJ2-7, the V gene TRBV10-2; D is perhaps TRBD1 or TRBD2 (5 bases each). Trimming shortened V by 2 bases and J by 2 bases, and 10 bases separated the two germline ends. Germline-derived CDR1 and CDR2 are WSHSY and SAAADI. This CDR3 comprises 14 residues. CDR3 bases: TGCGCCAGCAGTGAGGCAGGGAGTACCTACGAGCAGTACTTC. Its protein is CASSEAGSTYEQYF.

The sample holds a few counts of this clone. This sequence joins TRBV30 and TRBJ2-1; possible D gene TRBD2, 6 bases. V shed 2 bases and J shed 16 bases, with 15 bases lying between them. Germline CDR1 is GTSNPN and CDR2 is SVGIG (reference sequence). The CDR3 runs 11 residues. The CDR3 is CAWSHRRGKFF. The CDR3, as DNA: TGTGCCTGGAGTCACCGGCGGGGCAAATTCTTC.

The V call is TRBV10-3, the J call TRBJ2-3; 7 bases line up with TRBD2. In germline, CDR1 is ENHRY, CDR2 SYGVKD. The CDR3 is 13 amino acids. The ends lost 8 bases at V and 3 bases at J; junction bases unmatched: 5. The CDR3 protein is CAILALATDTQYF. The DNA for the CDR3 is TGTGCCATCCTTGCACTAGCGACAGATACGCAGTATTTT.

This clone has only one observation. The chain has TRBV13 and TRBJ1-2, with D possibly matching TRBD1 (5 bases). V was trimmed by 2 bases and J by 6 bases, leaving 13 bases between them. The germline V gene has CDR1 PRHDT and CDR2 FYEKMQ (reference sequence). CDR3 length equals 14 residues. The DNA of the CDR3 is TGTGCCAGCAGCTTATCTCGGCGGGGGAATGGCTACACCTTC. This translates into CASSLSRRGNGYTF.

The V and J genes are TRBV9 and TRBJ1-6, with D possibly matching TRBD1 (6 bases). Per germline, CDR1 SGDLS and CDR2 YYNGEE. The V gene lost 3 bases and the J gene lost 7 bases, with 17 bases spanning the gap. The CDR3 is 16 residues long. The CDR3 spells CASSDSSWDTNSPLHF. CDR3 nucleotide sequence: TGTGCCAGCAGCGACAGCTCGTGGGACACAAATTCACCCCTCCACTTT.